In this sample, the clone carrying this TCR beta chain turned up once. Its antigen is undetermined. The sample is drawn from a study of blood T cells in healthy people across ages. Study-level points and caveats: Unsorted PBMCs ruled out conclusive naive versus antigen-experienced comparison.

The germline gives CDR1 DFQATT, CDR2 SNEGSKA (reference sequence). With V trimmed by 7 bases and J by 5 bases, 14 bases remained unmatched. The CDR3 covers 15 residues. Primers used in a second PCR of roughly 6 to 12 cycles were a sample-barcoded 5' primer and a J-beta primer mix. TCRdb re-derived calls from the 5' RACE reads in MiXCR, one entry per CDR3 protein. The sample lists about 1.4 million distinct CDR3 sequences; approximately 63% were seen once. The specimen sequenced was blood. The sequence came from a young man in good health. The chain uses TRBV20-1 and TRBJ2-7; 10 positions match TRBD2. CDR3 sequence reads: CSVTDLAGVSHEQYF. DNA for the CDR3: TGCAGTGTTACAGACCTAGCGGGAGTTTCCCACGAGCAGTACTTC.